This T cell receptor (beta chain) was captured in a study of cytomegalovirus exposure and HLA in healthy donors. The PCR had 60 Vbeta and 13 Jbeta primers. The assay was immunoSEQ multiplex PCR, and TCRdb's table has in-frame clones only and misses some. The sample has some 250,000 clones; about 81% are singletons. Study observations and caveats: In a later analysis, TCR beta V- and J-gene trimming was associated with a missense DCLRE1C variant. For most TCR beta V segments, an earlier analysis put the productive rate at about 87% or about 30% of the time. Prediction of most subjects' HLA-A and HLA-B alleles by TCR beta sequences was reportedly accurate. It is likely that the observed cluster of highly shared sequence variants was a sequencing artifact.

Unmatched junction bases numbered 6, after V lost 7 bases and J lost 2 bases. Germline values: CDR1 LNHDA, CDR2 SQIVND (reference sequence). The CDR3 is made up of 14 amino acids. Points on this clone: As yet, its antigen is unknown.

Sequencing used PBMCs. The clonotype was recovered from a woman aged 40 to 50 in good health and CMV-seropositive. V gene TRBV19 combines with J gene TRBJ2-3; 7 nucleotides align to TRBD2. The CDR3 DNA follows: TGTGCCAGTACCCTCGGGGGGATCACAGATACGCAGTATTTT. Translation: CASTLGGITDTQYF.